This T cell receptor (beta chain) was recorded in a study of T cells in Graves' hyperthyroidism and ophthalmopathy. The overall study: Sampling of peripheral blood happened at initial diagnosis, prior to any treatment.

RNA transcripts gave rise to amplified TCR beta CDR3 regions. During a first-round RT-PCR of the TCR CDR3, the HTBI primer set was used. TCRdb analysed the multiplex PCR reads with MiXCR anew, one entry per CDR3 protein. In the table there are fewer than 350,000 distinct CDR3 sequences, around 18% of which are singletons. V was pared by 0 bases and J by 6 bases, with 18 bases between. The CDR3 has 16 residues. The germline CDR1 and CDR2 sequences are SGHRS and YFSETQ. The source of the PBMCs was roughly 10 ml of fresh peripheral blood. The sequenced sample consisted of blood. The gene calls are TRBV5-1 and TRBJ1-2; tentatively, D is TRBD1 (5 bases). The sequence came from a woman aged 40 to 50 with Graves' ophthalmopathy. The CDR3, as DNA: TGCGCCAGCAGCTTGGAGGGACTCGGATCTTTTGATGGCTACACCTTC. It translates to CASSLEGLGSFDGYTF.